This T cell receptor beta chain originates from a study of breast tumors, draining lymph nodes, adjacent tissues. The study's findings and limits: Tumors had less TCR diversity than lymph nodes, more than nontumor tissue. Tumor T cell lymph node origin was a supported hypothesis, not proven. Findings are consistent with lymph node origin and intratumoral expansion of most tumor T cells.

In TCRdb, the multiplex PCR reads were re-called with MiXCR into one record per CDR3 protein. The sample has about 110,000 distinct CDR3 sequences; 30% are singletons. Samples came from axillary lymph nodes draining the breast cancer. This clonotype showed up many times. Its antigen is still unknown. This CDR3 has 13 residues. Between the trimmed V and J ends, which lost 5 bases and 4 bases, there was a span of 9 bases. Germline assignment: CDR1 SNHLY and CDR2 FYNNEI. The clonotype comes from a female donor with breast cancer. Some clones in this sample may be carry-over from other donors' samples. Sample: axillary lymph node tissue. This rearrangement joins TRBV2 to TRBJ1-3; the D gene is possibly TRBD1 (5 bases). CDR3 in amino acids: CASSWTPGNTIYF. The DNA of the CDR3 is TGTGCCAGCAGTTGGACACCCGGAAACACCATATATTTT.